Below are 19 T cell receptor beta chains sequenced from a single sample in a study of cytomegalovirus exposure and HLA in healthy donors. The PCR had 60 Vbeta and 13 Jbeta primers. Clones were read by immunoSEQ multiplex PCR, and TCRdb kept only the in-frame ones, dropping some. The data contain 95,000 to 150,000 clones, 60% to 85% of them singletons. Sequencing input: PBMCs. The receptors come from a man aged 50 to 60 in good health and CMV-seronegative.

This sequence joins TRBV25-1 and TRBJ1-2; D is undetermined. V was shortened by 0 bases and J by 7 bases, with 9 bases between the two germline ends. This CDR3 spans 13 amino acids. CDR1 is MGHDK and CDR2 is SYGVNS in the germline V gene. The CDR3 DNA follows: TGTGCCAGCAGTGAATATCGTTTGGCTGGCTACACCTTC. Amino acid sequence: CASSEYRLAGYTF.

This chain links TRBV5-1 with TRBJ2-3; 8 bases map to TRBD2. Germline loops: CDR1 SGHRS, CDR2 YFSETQ. V shed 4 bases, J shed 1 base, and the junction held 8 bases outside the gene matches. The CDR3 spans 16 residues. The CDR3 nucleotides read TGCGCCAGCAGCACTGACTGGCGGGGGGGCACAGATACGCAGTATTTT. Residues: CASSTDWRGGTDTQYF.

In this sample, this clone turned up a few times. The chain recombines TRBV7-9 with TRBJ2-4, with TRBD2 identical over 7 bases. The ends lost 5 bases at V and 9 bases at J; junction bases unmatched: 7. Germline assignment: CDR1 SEHNR and CDR2 FQNEAQ (reference sequence). This CDR3 has 13 amino acids. The CDR3 here is CASSTGPGGIQYF. The DNA of the CDR3 is TGTGCCAGCAGCACCGGCCCGGGGGGCATTCAGTACTTC.

The chain has TRBV10-3 and TRBJ1-1; D is uncertain. Germline V CDR1 and CDR2: ENHRY, SYGVKD. V lost 2 bases, J lost 0 bases, and 10 bases lay in between. The CDR3 runs 15 residues. The chain's CDR3 is CAISEEVSLNTEAFF. The CDR3 DNA follows: TGTGCCATCAGTGAGGAGGTCAGCCTGAACACTGAAGCTTTCTTT.

CDR3 nucleotide sequence: TGCGCCAGCAGCGAAGGACAGGGGAACTATGGCTACACCTTC. It yields the protein CASSEGQGNYGYTF. This chain links TRBV5-1 with TRBJ1-2, with 9 bases lining up with TRBD1. This CDR3 region has 14 residues. The V segment lost 4 bases and the J segment 2 bases; nucleotides outside the gene matches: 3. Germline lookup yields CDR1 SGHRS and CDR2 YFSETQ.

The chain carries TRBV7-2 and TRBJ2-2; unclear D gene. This CDR3 has 15 residues. Looked up from germline, CDR1 is SGHTA and CDR2 is FQGNSA. V was shortened by 1 base and J by 5 bases, with 11 bases between the two germline ends. CDR3 in amino acids: CASSLGLVLTGELFF. The DNA of the CDR3 is TGTGCCAGCAGCTTAGGGCTAGTCTTAACCGGGGAGCTGTTTTTT. Full variable domain (remainder filled in from reference TRBV7-2 and TRBJ2-2): GAGVSQSPSNKVTEKGKDVELRCDPISGHTALYWYRQSLGQGLEFLIYFQGNSAPDKSGLPSDRFSAERTGGSVSTLTIQRTQQEDSAVYLCASSLGLVLTGELFFGEGSRLTVL.

V is TRBV30 and J is TRBJ1-6; a weak D match, TRBD1 (5 bases). This CDR3 contains 14 residues. Germline V gives CDR1 GTSNPN, CDR2 SVGIG (reference sequence). V was cut by 0 bases and J by 6 bases, with 9 bases left in between. In nucleotides, the CDR3 is TGTGCCTGGAGTGTACTGGGGGGTAATTCACCCCTCCACTTT. The encoded protein is CAWSVLGGNSPLHF.

This clone was observed a single time. The chain employs TRBV6-5 and TRBJ1-3; D gene unclear. Trimming cost V 6 bases and J 4 bases, with 13 bases left between them. Germline-derived CDR1 and CDR2 are MNHEY and SVGAGI. The CDR3 is 14 residues long. CDR3 nucleotide sequence: TGTGCCAGCAGCCCGTTAGCGGGGGGAAACACCATATATTTT. Encoded protein: CASSPLAGGNTIYF.

The chain couples TRBV2 to TRBJ1-5, with D perhaps TRBD1 (6 bases). CDR1 and CDR2 from the germline V gene are SNHLY and FYNNEI. Trimming stripped 2 bases from V and 4 bases from J, with 12 bases between. The CDR3 totals 15 residues. The CDR3 region is CASSERRTANQPQHF. CDR3 in DNA: TGTGCCAGCAGTGAACGTAGGACAGCTAATCAGCCCCAGCATTTT.

V gene TRBV2 combines with J gene TRBJ2-7; possibly TRBD1 for D (5 bases). CDR1 SNHLY and CDR2 FYNNEI come from the germline V gene. V was clipped by 2 bases and J by 1 base, with 9 bases between them. This CDR3 has 14 residues. The CDR3 region has the DNA TGTGCCAGCAGTGAATGGGGCTCTTCCTACGAGCAGTACGTC. Translated: CASSEWGSSYEQYV.

In DNA form, the CDR3 reads TGTGCCATTCGCGGGACTTCGTCCGAGCAGTACGTC. Translated, it gives CAIRGTSSEQYV. The V gene is TRBV10-3, the J gene TRBJ2-7; possibly TRBD2 for D (6 bases). CDR1 is ENHRY and CDR2 is SYGVKD in the germline V gene. The CDR3 totals 12 residues. Trimming took 9 bases from V and 6 from J, leaving 15 bases between them.

J is TRBJ2-7 and V is TRBV2, with D possibly matching TRBD2 (6 bases). Trimming took 7 bases from V and 5 from J, leaving 24 bases between them. CDR1 is SNHLY, CDR2 FYNNEI, per germline. The CDR3 has 16 residues. The CDR3 bases are TGTGCCAGCAACTACAAACGGGACTCTGCCCTGGACGAGCAGTACGTC. Its translation: CASNYKRDSALDEQYV.

The CDR3 loop reads CASSWFPDRAGNTIYF. CDR3 sequence (DNA): TGTGCCAGTAGTTGGTTTCCAGATCGGGCTGGAAACACCATATATTTT. This chain connects TRBV19 to TRBJ1-3; D not certain. The CDR3 runs 16 residues. Trimming shortened V by 5 bases and J by 2 bases, and 16 bases separated the two germline ends. Germline CDR1 is LNHDA and CDR2 is SQIVND (reference sequence).

The chain recombines TRBV19 with TRBJ2-7; TRBD1 agrees at 8 bases. The CDR3 is 13 amino acids. Germline CDR1 reads LNHDA; CDR2 reads SQIVND (reference sequence). With 6 bases clipped from V and 3 bases from J, the junction kept 4 bases outside the gene matches. The CDR3 sequence: CASRTTGDYEQYV. As DNA, the CDR3 is TGTGCCAGTAGAACGACAGGGGACTACGAGCAGTACGTC.

The chain combines TRBV18 with TRBJ1-2; tentative D call: TRBD1 (6 bases). V shed 2 bases and J shed 5 bases, with 9 bases lying between them. Per germline, CDR1 KGHSH and CDR2 LQKENI. The CDR3 has 13 residues. CDR3 in DNA: TGTGCCAGCTCACCAGAGGACAGTTATGGCTACACCTTC. This translates into CASSPEDSYGYTF.

This clone was seen more than once but under ten times. This chain joins TRBV6-6 and TRBJ2-5, with D perhaps TRBD1 (6 bases). Trimming removed 6 bases at V and 5 bases at J, with 19 bases between. This CDR3 has 15 residues. Per the germline V gene, CDR1 is MNHNY and CDR2 is SVGAGI (reference sequence). DNA of the CDR3: TGTGCCAGCAGCAACAGGGTCGCTGGGCCCGAGACCCAGTACTTC. This gives the protein CASSNRVAGPETQYF.

Written as DNA, the CDR3 is TGTGCCAGCAGCCCGGGACAGGGCCCCTACGAGCAGTACTTC. This codes for CASSPGQGPYEQYF. This chain links TRBV11-2 with TRBJ2-7; TRBD1 matches 9 bases. The CDR3 is 14 residues long. The V gene's germline CDR1 is SGHAT and CDR2 FQNNGV. The V and J ends lost 5 bases and 2 bases, in that order; junction bases with no gene match: 4.

J is TRBJ2-7 and V is TRBV7-2; 11 nucleotides align to TRBD2. This CDR3 spans 15 amino acids. The V segment lost 5 bases and the J segment 2 bases; nucleotides outside the gene matches: 5. Germline V CDR1 and CDR2: SGHTA, FQGNSA. DNA for the CDR3: TGTGCCAGCAGCCTGGGACTAGCGGAGACCTACGAGCAGTACTTC. Its protein is CASSLGLAETYEQYF.

The chain joins TRBV6-5 to TRBJ2-7, with TRBD1 identical over 7 bases. The CDR3 has 14 amino acids. Germline V gene data show CDR1 as MNHEY and CDR2 as SVGAGI. V lost 0 bases to trimming and J lost 3 bases; unmatched junction nucleotides: 2. The CDR3 reads CASSYSRDSYEQYV. In DNA form, the CDR3 reads TGTGCCAGCAGTTACTCGAGGGACAGCTACGAGCAGTACGTC.